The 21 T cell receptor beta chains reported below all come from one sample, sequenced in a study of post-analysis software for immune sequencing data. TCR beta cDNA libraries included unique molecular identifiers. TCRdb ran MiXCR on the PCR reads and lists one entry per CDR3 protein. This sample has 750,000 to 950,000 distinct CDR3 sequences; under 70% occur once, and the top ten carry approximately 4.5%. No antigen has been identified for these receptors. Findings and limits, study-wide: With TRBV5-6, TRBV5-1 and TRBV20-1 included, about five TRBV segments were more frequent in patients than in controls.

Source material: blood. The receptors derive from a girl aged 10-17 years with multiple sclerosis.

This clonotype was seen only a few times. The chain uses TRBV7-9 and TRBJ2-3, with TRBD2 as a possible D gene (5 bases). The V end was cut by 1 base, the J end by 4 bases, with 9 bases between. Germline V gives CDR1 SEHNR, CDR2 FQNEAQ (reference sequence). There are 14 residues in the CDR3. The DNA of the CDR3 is TGTGCCAGCAGCTTAGAACTAGAGGCAGATACGCAGTATTTT. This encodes CASSLELEADTQYF.

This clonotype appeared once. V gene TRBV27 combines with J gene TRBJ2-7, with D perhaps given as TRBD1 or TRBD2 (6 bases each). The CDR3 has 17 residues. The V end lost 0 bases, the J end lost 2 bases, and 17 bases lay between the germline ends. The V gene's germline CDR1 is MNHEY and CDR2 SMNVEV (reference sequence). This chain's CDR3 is CASSLSNIGGVAYEQYF. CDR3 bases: TGTGCCAGCAGTTTATCTAATATCGGGGGCGTGGCCTACGAGCAGTACTTC.

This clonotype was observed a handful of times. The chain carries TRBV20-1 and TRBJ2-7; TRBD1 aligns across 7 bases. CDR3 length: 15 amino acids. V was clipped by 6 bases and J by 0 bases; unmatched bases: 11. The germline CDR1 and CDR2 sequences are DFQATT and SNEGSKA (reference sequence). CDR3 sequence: CSASRPGTASYEQYF. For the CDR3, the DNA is TGCAGTGCCAGTCGGCCGGGGACAGCCTCCTACGAGCAGTACTTC.

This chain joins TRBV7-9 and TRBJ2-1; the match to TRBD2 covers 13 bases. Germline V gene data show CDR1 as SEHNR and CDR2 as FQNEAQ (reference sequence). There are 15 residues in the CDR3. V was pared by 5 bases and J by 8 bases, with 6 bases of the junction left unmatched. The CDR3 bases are TGTGCCAGCAGCCGTGGGACTAGCGGGAAGGATGAGCAGTTCTTC. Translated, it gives CASSRGTSGKDEQFF.

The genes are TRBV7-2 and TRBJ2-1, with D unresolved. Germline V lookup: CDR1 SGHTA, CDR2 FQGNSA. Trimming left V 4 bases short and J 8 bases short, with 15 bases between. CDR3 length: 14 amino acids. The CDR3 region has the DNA TGTGCCAGCAGCTCGCCACCGCGTCGGGATGAGCAGTTCTTC. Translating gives CASSSPPRRDEQFF.

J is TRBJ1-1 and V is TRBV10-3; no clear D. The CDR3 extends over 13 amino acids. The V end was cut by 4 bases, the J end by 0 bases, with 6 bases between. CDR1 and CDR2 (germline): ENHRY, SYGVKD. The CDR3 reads CAISGTMNTEAFF. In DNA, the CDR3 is TGTGCCATCAGTGGGACCATGAACACTGAAGCTTTCTTT.

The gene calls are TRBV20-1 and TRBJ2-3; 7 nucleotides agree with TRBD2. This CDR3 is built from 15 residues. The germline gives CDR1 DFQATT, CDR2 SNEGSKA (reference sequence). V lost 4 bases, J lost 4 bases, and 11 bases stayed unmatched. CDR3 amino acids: CSATGLAGDADTQYF. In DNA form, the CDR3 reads TGCAGTGCTACTGGACTGGCGGGAGACGCAGATACGCAGTATTTT.

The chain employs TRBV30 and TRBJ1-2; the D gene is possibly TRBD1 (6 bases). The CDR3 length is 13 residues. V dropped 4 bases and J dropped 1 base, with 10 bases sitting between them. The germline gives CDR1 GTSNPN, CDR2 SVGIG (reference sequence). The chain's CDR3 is CAWTKDSNYGYTF. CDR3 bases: TGTGCCTGGACTAAGGACAGTAACTATGGCTACACCTTC.

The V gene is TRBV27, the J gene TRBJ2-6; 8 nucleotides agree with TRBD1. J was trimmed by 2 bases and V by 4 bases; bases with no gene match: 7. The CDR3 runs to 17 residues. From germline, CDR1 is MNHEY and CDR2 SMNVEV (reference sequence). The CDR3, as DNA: TGTGCCAGCAGTTCAAGGACAGGGTCGCCTGGGGCCAACGTCCTGACTTTC. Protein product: CASSSRTGSPGANVLTF.

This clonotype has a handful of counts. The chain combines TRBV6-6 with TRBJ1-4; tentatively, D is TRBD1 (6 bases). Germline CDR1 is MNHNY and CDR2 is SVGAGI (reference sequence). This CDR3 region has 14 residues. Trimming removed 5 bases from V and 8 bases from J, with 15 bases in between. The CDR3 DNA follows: TGTGCCAGCAGTCTGAGGGGGTTTGGGGAAAAACTGTTTTTT. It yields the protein CASSLRGFGEKLFF.

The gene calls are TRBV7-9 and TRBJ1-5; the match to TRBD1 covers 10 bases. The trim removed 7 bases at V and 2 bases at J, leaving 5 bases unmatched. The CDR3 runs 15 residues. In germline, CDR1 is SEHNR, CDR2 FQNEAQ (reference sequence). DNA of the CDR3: TGTGCCAGCATGTACGGGACAGGGGGCAATCAGCCCCAGCATTTT. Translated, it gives CASMYGTGGNQPQHF. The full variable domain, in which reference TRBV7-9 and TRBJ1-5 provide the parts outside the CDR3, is DTGVSQNPRHKITKRGQNVTFRCDPISEHNRLYWYRQTLGQGPEFLTYFQNEAQLEKSRLLSDRFSAERPKGSFSTLEIQRTEQGDSAMYLCASMYGTGGNQPQHFGDGTRLSIL.

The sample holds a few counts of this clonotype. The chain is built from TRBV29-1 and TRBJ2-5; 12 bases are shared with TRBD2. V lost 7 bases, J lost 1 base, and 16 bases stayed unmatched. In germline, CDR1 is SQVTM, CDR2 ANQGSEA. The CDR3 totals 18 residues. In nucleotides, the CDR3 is TGCAGCGCCCAGAGGCGGAGGTGGACTAGCGGGACCCAAGAGACCCAGTACTTC. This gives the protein CSAQRRRWTSGTQETQYF.

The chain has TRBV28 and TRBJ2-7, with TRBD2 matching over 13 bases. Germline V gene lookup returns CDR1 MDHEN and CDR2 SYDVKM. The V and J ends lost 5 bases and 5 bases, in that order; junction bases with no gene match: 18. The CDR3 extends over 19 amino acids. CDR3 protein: CASSPGLAGATIPTHEQYF. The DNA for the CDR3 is TGTGCCAGCAGTCCCGGACTAGCGGGAGCTACTATCCCTACCCACGAGCAGTACTTC.

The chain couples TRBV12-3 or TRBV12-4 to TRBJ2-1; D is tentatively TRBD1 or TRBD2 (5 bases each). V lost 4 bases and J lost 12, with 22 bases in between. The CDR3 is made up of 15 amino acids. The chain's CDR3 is CASSSPARGIGGQFF. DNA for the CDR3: TGTGCCAGCAGTTCCCCGGCCCGGGGCATTGGTGGGCAGTTCTTC.

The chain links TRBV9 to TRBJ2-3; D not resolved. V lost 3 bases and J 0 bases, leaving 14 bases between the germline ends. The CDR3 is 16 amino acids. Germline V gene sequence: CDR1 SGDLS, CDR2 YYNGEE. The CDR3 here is CASSARLATSTDTQYF. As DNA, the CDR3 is TGTGCCAGCAGCGCCCGATTAGCCACTAGCACAGATACGCAGTATTTT.

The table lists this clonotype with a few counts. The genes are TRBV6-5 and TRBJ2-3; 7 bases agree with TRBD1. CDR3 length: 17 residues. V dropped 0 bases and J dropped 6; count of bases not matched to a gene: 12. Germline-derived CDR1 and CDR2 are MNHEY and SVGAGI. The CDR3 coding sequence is TGTGCCAGCAGTTACTCGGTTAACAGGGGTGTGGGGGATACGCAGTATTTT. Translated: CASSYSVNRGVGDTQYF.

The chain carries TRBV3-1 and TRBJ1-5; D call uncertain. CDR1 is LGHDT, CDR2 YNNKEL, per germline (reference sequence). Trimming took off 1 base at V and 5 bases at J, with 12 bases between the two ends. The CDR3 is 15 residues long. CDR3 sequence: CASSQGTGPHQPQHF. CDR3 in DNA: TGTGCCAGCAGCCAAGGCACCGGGCCCCATCAGCCCCAGCATTTT. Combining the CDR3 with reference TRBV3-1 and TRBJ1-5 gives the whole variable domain DTAVSQTPKYLVTQMGNDKSIKCEQNLGHDTMYWYKQDSKKFLKIMFSYNNKELIINETVPNRFSPKSPDKAHLNLHINSLELGDSAVYFCASSQGTGPHQPQHFGDGTRLSIL.

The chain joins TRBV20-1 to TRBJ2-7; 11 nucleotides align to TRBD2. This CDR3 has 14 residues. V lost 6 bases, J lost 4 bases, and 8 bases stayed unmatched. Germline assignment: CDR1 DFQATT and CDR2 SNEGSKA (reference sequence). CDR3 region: CSAMGLAVGYEQYF. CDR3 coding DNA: TGCAGTGCGATGGGACTAGCGGTGGGGTACGAGCAGTACTTC.

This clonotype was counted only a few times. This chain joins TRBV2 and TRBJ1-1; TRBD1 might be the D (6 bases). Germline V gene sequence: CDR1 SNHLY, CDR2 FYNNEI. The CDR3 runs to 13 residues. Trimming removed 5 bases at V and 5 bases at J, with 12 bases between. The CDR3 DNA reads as TGTGCCAGCAGTTCAGGGGACGGGACTGAAGCTTTCTTT. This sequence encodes CASSSGDGTEAFF. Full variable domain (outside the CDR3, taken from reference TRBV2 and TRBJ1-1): EPEVTQTPSHQVTQMGQEVILRCVPISNHLYFYWYRQILGQKVEFLVSFYNNEISEKSEIFDDQFSVERPDGSNFTLKIRSTKLEDSAMYFCASSSGDGTEAFFGQGTRLTVV.

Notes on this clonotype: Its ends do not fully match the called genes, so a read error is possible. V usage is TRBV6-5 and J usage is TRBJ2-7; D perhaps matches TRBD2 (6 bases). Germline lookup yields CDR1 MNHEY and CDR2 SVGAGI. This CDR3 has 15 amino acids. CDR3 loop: CVSSLSGPRSYEQYF. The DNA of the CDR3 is TGTGTCAGCAGTTTGAGCGGGCCCCGCTCCTACGAGCAGTACTTC.

The CDR3 bases are TGTGCCAGCAGTTCAGTACGACTAGCGGGGGGGATTAACTACAATGAGCAGTTCTTC. Its protein is CASSSVRLAGGINYNEQFF. V usage is TRBV28 and J usage is TRBJ2-1; 14 nucleotides match TRBD2. Germline V gene data show CDR1 as MDHEN and CDR2 as SYDVKM. The J segment lost 3 bases and the V segment lost 4 bases, leaving 11 bases of the junction unmatched. The CDR3 totals 19 residues. Full variable domain (remainder filled in from reference TRBV28 and TRBJ2-1): DVKVTQSSRYLVKRTGEKVFLECVQDMDHENMFWYRQDPGLGLRLIYFSYDVKMKEKGDIPEGYSVSREKKERFSLILESASTNQTSMYLCASSSVRLAGGINYNEQFFGPGTRLTVL.